These 24 T cell receptor beta chains came from one sample sequenced in a study of T cells in Graves' hyperthyroidism and ophthalmopathy. Amplification yielded TCR beta CDR3 regions, with RNA transcripts as the source. When the TCR CDR3 underwent first-round RT-PCR, the HTBI primer set was used. From the multiplex PCR reads, TCRdb called clonotypes with MiXCR, one entry per CDR3 protein. The sample lists 660,000 or so distinct CDR3 sequences, over 40% occurring once. The sample comprised peripheral blood or thyroid tissue (not recorded which). These receptors were taken from an adult man with Graves' disease, either hyperthyroidism or ophthalmopathy (not recorded which).

In its sample, this clonotype was seen a few times. The chain employs TRBV13 and TRBJ1-1, with a possible D match to TRBD1 (6 bases). Germline assignment: CDR1 PRHDT and CDR2 FYEKMQ (reference sequence). V was cut by 5 bases and J by 2 bases, with 12 bases left in between. This CDR3 contains 14 residues. The CDR3 DNA sequence: TGTGCCAGCAGCACCCCGGGACAAAACACTGAAGCTTTCTTT. It encodes CASSTPGQNTEAFF.

In this sample, this clonotype turned up a few times. The chain couples TRBV27 to TRBJ1-6; tentative D call: TRBD1 (5 bases). The CDR3 spans 13 residues. The germline V gene has CDR1 MNHEY and CDR2 SMNVEV (reference sequence). Trimming removed 3 bases at V and 10 bases at J, with 10 bases between. The CDR3 protein is CASSLSRDSPLHF. In DNA form, the CDR3 reads TGTGCCAGCAGTTTGTCAAGGGACTCACCCCTCCACTTT.

The V and J genes are TRBV7-3 and TRBJ1-2; D possibly corresponds to TRBD1 (5 bases). V was trimmed by 6 bases and J by 12 bases, leaving 23 bases between them. CDR1 and CDR2 from the germline V gene are SGHTA and FQGTGA. The CDR3 sequence is 14 residues long. CDR3 nucleotides: TGTGCCAGCAGTCACCTACTGGGGGGGGTGAGCCACACCTTC. Its protein is CASSHLLGGVSHTF.

This clonotype was seen at least ten times. The V call is TRBV7-6, the J call TRBJ2-2; D ambiguous. V was clipped by 1 base and J by 7 bases, with 7 bases between them. This CDR3 region has 13 residues. Germline values: CDR1 SGHVS, CDR2 FNYEAQ. In DNA, the CDR3 is TGTGCCAGCAGCTTAGGACGGCTCGGGGAGCTGTTTTTT. It translates to CASSLGRLGELFF. Drawing the rest from reference TRBV7-6 and TRBJ2-2, the complete variable domain is GAGVSQSPRYKVTKRGQDVALRCDPISGHVSLYWYRQALGQGPEFLTYFNYEAQQDKSGLPNDRFSAERPEGSISTLTIQRTEQRDSAMYRCASSLGRLGELFFGEGSRLTVL.

As concerns this clonotype: One end of the junction is discordant with germline, which a read error may explain. V usage is TRBV10-2 and J usage is TRBJ1-4, with unresolved D. Germline V lookup: CDR1 WSHSY, CDR2 SAAADI. The CDR3 consists of 14 residues. The CDR3 DNA is TGTGCCACCGGGCTGGGAGCAACTAATGAAAAACTGTTTTTT. Its translation: CATGLGATNEKLFF.

J is TRBJ2-3 and V is TRBV15, with 10 bases lining up with TRBD2. The trim removed 5 bases at V and 1 base at J, leaving 3 bases unmatched. Germline assignment: CDR1 LNHNV and CDR2 YYDKDF (reference sequence). The CDR3 runs to 15 residues. CDR3 nucleotide sequence: TGTGCCACCAGCCTAGCGGGAGTGGGCACAGATACGCAGTATTTT. Translating it yields CATSLAGVGTDTQYF.

This clonotype was seen ten or more times. The V and J genes are TRBV7-2 and TRBJ2-7; no reliable D call. Trimming removed 1 base at V and 2 bases at J, with 9 bases between. The CDR3 contains 14 residues. Looked up from germline, CDR1 is SGHTA and CDR2 is FQGNSA. CDR3 sequence (DNA): TGTGCCAGCAGCTTAGATCCACAAACCTACGAGCAGTACTTC. This gives the protein CASSLDPQTYEQYF.

A note on this clonotype: This clone may be a read error of a much larger clone one base away. V gene TRBV29-1 combines with J gene TRBJ2-5, with 7 bases that match TRBD1. The CDR3 contains 13 residues. The junction had 8 bases not matched to a gene; V was cut back by 5 bases and J by 5 bases. Germline assignment: CDR1 SQVTM and CDR2 ANQGSEA. CDR3 nucleotides: TGCAGCGTTAACAGGGGTTCGCGGGAGACCCAGTACTTC. Translation: CSVNRGSRETQYF.

The table lists this clonotype with a few counts. The rearrangement uses TRBV6-5 and TRBJ2-5, with D perhaps TRBD1 (6 bases). The CDR3 has 14 residues. Trimming took off 5 bases at V and 1 base at J, with 11 bases between the two ends. The germline gives CDR1 MNHEY, CDR2 SVGAGI. The CDR3 loop is CASSVGRGQETQYF. The CDR3 coding sequence is TGTGCCAGCAGTGTCGGCAGGGGCCAAGAGACCCAGTACTTC.

Notes on this clonotype: The conserved final phenylalanine or tryptophan is absent from the CDR3, which likely points to a read error. V is TRBV7-6 and J is TRBJ1-2; 9 nucleotides agree with TRBD1. The CDR3 is 13 residues long. CDR1 SGHVS and CDR2 FNYEAQ come from the germline V gene. Unmatched junction bases numbered 1, after V lost 5 bases and J lost 3 bases. The CDR3 DNA reads as TGTGCCAGCAGCCGGGACAGGGACTATGGCTACACCCTC. It yields the protein CASSRDRDYGYTL.

The rearrangement uses TRBV7-6 and TRBJ1-4; D is ambiguous. The CDR3 is 13 amino acids. Germline V gene lookup returns CDR1 SGHVS and CDR2 FNYEAQ. Trimming shortened V by 5 bases and J by 10 bases, and 14 bases separated the two germline ends. The CDR3 is CASSVESSGKLFF. The CDR3 DNA reads TGTGCCAGCAGCGTTGAGAGTAGCGGAAAACTGTTTTTT.

The chain joins TRBV2 to TRBJ1-4; 8 bases are a match to TRBD1. The CDR3 covers 16 residues. The V segment lost 6 bases and the J segment 5 bases; nucleotides outside the gene matches: 11. Germline V gives CDR1 SNHLY, CDR2 FYNNEI. The DNA for the CDR3 is TGTGCCAGCAGGGCACAGGGGGATCTGACAAATGAAAAACTGTTTTTT. Protein product: CASRAQGDLTNEKLFF.

Here the CDR3 reads CASSARPTNTEAFF. The CDR3 coding sequence is TGTGCCAGCAGCGCCAGACCGACCAACACTGAAGCTTTCTTT. The chain has TRBV7-2 and TRBJ1-1, with D uncertain. The V gene's germline CDR1 is SGHTA and CDR2 FQGNSA. This CDR3 is built from 14 residues. V was cut by 5 bases and J by 2 bases, with 12 bases left in between.

The DNA for the CDR3 is TGTGCCAGCAGTTTAGACGCGGGAGGGCCCTCCTACGAGCAGTACTTC. Its translation: CASSLDAGGPSYEQYF. V and J are TRBV12-3 or TRBV12-4 and TRBJ2-7, with TRBD2 identical over 9 bases. CDR3 length: 16 amino acids. With 1 base clipped from V and 0 bases from J, the junction kept 4 bases outside the gene matches.

The V and J genes are TRBV15 and TRBJ1-4, with 7 bases lining up with TRBD1. The V gene's germline CDR1 is LNHNV and CDR2 YYDKDF (reference sequence). The CDR3 covers 14 residues. J gave up 7 bases and V 2 bases, and 4 bases lay outside the gene matches. For the CDR3, the DNA is TGTGCCACCAGCAGAAGGGGGCGCAGTGAAAAACTGTTTTTT. Translation: CATSRRGRSEKLFF.

This clonotype was picked up many times. The V gene is TRBV7-9, the J gene TRBJ2-7; D is perhaps TRBD1 or TRBD2 (5 bases each). The CDR3 spans 15 residues. The germline gives CDR1 SEHNR, CDR2 FQNEAQ (reference sequence). V was cut by 4 bases and J by 0 bases, with 13 bases left in between. The CDR3 protein is CASSSSGTGSYEQYF. The CDR3 DNA follows: TGTGCCAGCAGCTCCTCAGGGACGGGCTCCTACGAGCAGTACTTC.

This clonotype was seen a few times. The rearrangement uses TRBV7-4 and TRBJ1-1; 8 positions agree with TRBD1. The V gene end was trimmed by 5 bases and the J gene end by 0 bases; junction bases not matched to a gene: 8. This CDR3 is built from 16 residues. CDR1 is SGHVT and CDR2 is SQSDAQ in the germline V gene. In nucleotides, the CDR3 is TGTGCCAGCAGCGCCTCAGGGGGACAGGTGAACACTGAAGCTTTCTTT. Protein sequence: CASSASGGQVNTEAFF.

For this clonotype: A read error is possible here, since a much larger clone lies one base away. The CDR3, as DNA: TGTGCCAGCAGTGACGGGACAGGGAGCAATCAGCCCCAGCATTTT. This codes for CASSDGTGSNQPQHF. The chain has TRBV2 and TRBJ1-5, with TRBD1 identical over 9 bases. The CDR3 has 15 residues. Losses at the gene ends were 3 bases for V and 1 base for J; bases not matched to a gene: 1. Germline V gives CDR1 SNHLY, CDR2 FYNNEI.

Only one count was recorded for this clonotype. A clone one base away is much larger, so this may be a read error. The V call is TRBV11-2, the J call TRBJ1-6; 9 positions match TRBD1. Trimming took 7 bases from V and 6 from J; bases not matched to a gene: 7. The CDR3 is made up of 15 amino acids. CDR1 is SGHAT, CDR2 FQNNGV, per germline. The CDR3 is CASTPGTGRNSPLHF. CDR3 nucleotides: TGTGCCAGCACCCCCGGGACAGGGCGTAATTCACCCCTCCACTTT.

This clonotype was recorded many times. The chain carries TRBV7-9 and TRBJ1-1; D remains ambiguous. Germline CDR1 reads SEHNR; CDR2 reads FQNEAQ (reference sequence). V dropped 5 bases and J dropped 0 bases, with 10 bases sitting between them. The CDR3 has 14 residues. Here the CDR3 reads CASSRNQMNTEAFF. CDR3 nucleotides: TGTGCCAGCAGCCGGAATCAGATGAACACTGAAGCTTTCTTT.

A word on this clonotype: With a much larger clone just one base away, this may be a read error. The chain combines TRBV7-3 with TRBJ1-6; D possibly corresponds to TRBD1 (6 bases). Deletions cut 7 bases from V and 6 bases from J, with 22 bases between. Germline CDR1 reads SGHTA; CDR2 reads FQGTGA. The CDR3 spans 17 residues. CDR3 in amino acids: CASNPERGGRVNSPLHF. In DNA form, the CDR3 reads TGTGCCAGCAACCCGGAGAGGGGGGGAAGGGTTAATTCACCCCTCCACTTT.

This chain joins TRBV12-3 or TRBV12-4 and TRBJ2-3, with TRBD1 matching 8 bases. V shed 4 bases, J shed 10 bases, and the junction held 7 bases outside the gene matches. The CDR3 has 13 residues. CDR3: CASSYPGQGAQYF. The CDR3 nucleotides are TGTGCCAGCAGTTACCCAGGACAGGGTGCGCAGTATTTT.

The V call is TRBV13, the J call TRBJ1-1; TRBD1 agrees at 7 bases. Germline V gene data show CDR1 as PRHDT and CDR2 as FYEKMQ (reference sequence). V lost 4 bases and J lost 7; bases outside the gene matches: 21. This CDR3 comprises 18 residues. The CDR3 region is CASSWSGTATYERGEAFF. CDR3 nucleotides: TGTGCCAGCAGCTGGTCCGGGACAGCGACCTACGAGCGCGGTGAAGCTTTCTTT.

The chain has TRBV2 and TRBJ1-2; TRBD1 agrees at 7 bases. Germline V CDR1 and CDR2: SNHLY, FYNNEI. Unmatched junction bases numbered 9, after V lost 4 bases and J lost 4 bases. The CDR3 spans 15 residues. The CDR3 here is CASSARQGVSYGYTF. CDR3 in DNA: TGTGCCAGCAGTGCTCGACAGGGTGTCAGCTATGGCTACACCTTC.